The present TCR beta chain was sequenced within a study of Ad26.COV2.S vaccination and SARS-CoV-2 variants. The CDR3 covers 16 residues. The V end was cut by 2 bases, the J end by 6 bases, with 17 bases between. Germline CDR1 reads SGHNT; CDR2 reads YYREEE (reference sequence). Treatment in this sample: about 20 received Ad26.COV2.S at low or high dose, single or two shots; several received placebo; per-sample allocation not given. All samples were drawn on day 63, counting from the first vaccine or placebo injection. Some clones are missing from TCRdb's copy, which holds only in-frame ones; the method was immunoSEQ multiplex PCR. In the table there are 300,000 to 400,000 clones, about 86% of which are singletons.

This specimen was peripheral blood, taken in a trial of Ad26.COV2.S vaccine versus placebo. The clonotype comes from a person between 18 and 60 years old who received the Ad26.COV2.S COVID-19 vaccine or a placebo. V usage is TRBV5-4 and J usage is TRBJ2-2; TRBD1 might be the D (6 bases). The chain's CDR3 is CASSFGRHKGAGELFF. The DNA for the CDR3 is TGTGCCAGCAGCTTCGGTCGCCACAAGGGGGCCGGGGAGCTGTTTTTT.